This passage covers 23 T cell receptor beta chains from one sample sequenced in a study of T-cell memory formation after mild COVID-19. TCRdb fed the 5' RACE reads into MiXCR, producing one record per CDR3 protein. The sample consists of 65,000 to 90,000 distinct CDR3 sequences, 9.5% to 15% of them appearing once. The sequenced material came from PBMCs or a T cell subset sorted from them (not recorded which). Receptor source: a young man who had mild COVID-19 (a few samples of this study predate the infection). Cell type and time point are not known.

This clonotype was seen a handful of times. This chain connects TRBV6-6 to TRBJ2-1; no clear D gene. Trimming removed 2 bases at V and 9 bases at J, with 17 bases between. The CDR3 is 15 residues long. Germline V gives CDR1 MNHNY, CDR2 SVGAGI (reference sequence). CDR3 amino acids: CASSYPQVGVGEQFF. In DNA form, the CDR3 reads TGTGCCAGCAGTTACCCGCAGGTTGGGGTTGGTGAGCAGTTCTTC.

The rearrangement uses TRBV29-1 and TRBJ2-7; either TRBD1 or TRBD2 may supply D (5 bases each). Germline loops: CDR1 SQVTM, CDR2 ANQGSEA. The CDR3 totals 12 residues. V was shortened by 4 bases and J by 6 bases, with 13 bases between the two germline ends. The CDR3 protein is CSVVGGYSEQYF. DNA of the CDR3: TGCAGCGTTGTTGGGGGATATTCCGAGCAGTACTTC.

This clonotype was observed a handful of times. J is TRBJ2-7 and V is TRBV7-9; D might be TRBD1 (5 bases). The CDR3 totals 13 residues. Trimming cost V 5 bases and J 6 bases, with 14 bases left between them. The germline V gene has CDR1 SEHNR and CDR2 FQNEAQ (reference sequence). The CDR3 coding sequence is TGTGCCAGCAGCGGACCCTGGGGCTCCGAGCAGTACTTC. Its translation: CASSGPWGSEQYF.

There are a few counts of this clonotype. The CDR3 spells CASGRGGRSYGYTF. The CDR3 DNA reads as TGTGCCAGCGGAAGGGGGGGGCGCAGCTATGGCTACACCTTC. The chain has TRBV27 and TRBJ1-2; possibly TRBD1 for D (6 bases). Germline V CDR1 and CDR2: MNHEY, SMNVEV (reference sequence). This CDR3 spans 14 amino acids. Trimming cost V 8 bases and J 4 bases, with 17 bases left between them.

This chain joins TRBV4-3 and TRBJ1-1; unclear D gene. V was clipped by 0 bases and J by 4 bases, with 6 bases between them. This CDR3 spans 13 amino acids. Germline CDR1 is LGHNA and CDR2 is YSLEER. The CDR3 DNA sequence: TGCGCCAGCAGCCAAGATCTGGGCACTGAAGCTTTCTTT. This gives the protein CASSQDLGTEAFF.

The V and J genes are TRBV29-1 and TRBJ2-5, with D uncertain. The CDR3 has 13 amino acids. Trimming took off 7 bases at V and 1 base at J, with 13 bases between the two ends. The germline gives CDR1 SQVTM, CDR2 ANQGSEA. CDR3 nucleotides: TGCAGCGCACAATTAGGACGCCAAGAGACCCAGTACTTC. It encodes CSAQLGRQETQYF.

The chain combines TRBV11-2 with TRBJ2-5; TRBD1 matches at 8 bases. This CDR3 is built from 15 residues. Germline loops: CDR1 SGHAT, CDR2 FQNNGV. Losses at the gene ends were 5 bases for V and 0 bases for J; bases not matched to a gene: 5. The CDR3 spells CASSGGTGDQETQYF. CDR3 DNA sequence: TGTGCCAGCAGCGGTGGGACAGGAGACCAAGAGACCCAGTACTTC.

The table lists this clonotype with a few counts. CDR3 bases: TGTGCCAGCAGTCACTTCCAAGAGAGGGGAGAGACCCAGTACTTC. Translation: CASSHFQERGETQYF. The chain couples TRBV2 to TRBJ2-5, with D perhaps matching TRBD1 or TRBD2 (5 bases each). This CDR3 is built from 15 residues. The germline gives CDR1 SNHLY, CDR2 FYNNEI. The V end lost 5 bases, the J end lost 4 bases, and 17 bases lay between the germline ends.

In this sample, this clonotype turned up a few times. This chain connects TRBV9 to TRBJ1-5; D uncertain. This CDR3 is built from 13 residues. CDR1 SGDLS and CDR2 YYNGEE come from the germline V gene. The germline V and J ends were trimmed by 6 bases and 3 bases, with 10 bases remaining between them. The CDR3 loop reads CASTQQSNQPQHF. The CDR3 nucleotides are TGTGCCAGCACCCAACAGTCCAATCAGCCCCAGCATTTT.

On this clonotype: One end of the junction varies from germline; a read error may be responsible. The genes are TRBV7-9 and TRBJ2-5; 13 bases fit TRBD2. Looked up from germline, CDR1 is SEHNR and CDR2 is FQNEAQ (reference sequence). This CDR3 spans 15 amino acids. CDR3 DNA sequence: TGTGCCAGCAGCTTTGGAACCCTATCGGGACTAGCGGGGCACTTT. Amino acid sequence: CASSFGTLSGLAGHF. The complete variable domain, with remaining parts taken from reference TRBV7-9 and TRBJ2-5, reads DTGVSQNPRHKITKRGQNVTFRCDPISEHNRLYWYRQTLGQGPEFLTYFQNEAQLEKSRLLSDRFSAERPKGSFSTLEIQRTEQGDSAMYLCASSFGTLSGLAGHFGPGTRLLVL.

This clonotype was counted between two and nine times. The V call is TRBV11-3, the J call TRBJ2-7; TRBD1 might be the D (6 bases). This CDR3 has 13 amino acids. CDR1 and CDR2 (germline): SGHNT, YENEEA. With 5 bases removed from V and 3 bases from J, the gap between germline ends came to 11 bases. CDR3 in amino acids: CASSPQGNYEQYF. The CDR3 bases are TGTGCCAGCAGCCCCCAGGGGAACTACGAGCAGTACTTC. Drawing the rest from reference TRBV11-3 and TRBJ2-7, the complete variable domain is EAGVVQSPRYKIIEKKQPVAFWCNPISGHNTLYWYLQNLGQGPELLIRYENEEAVDDSQLPKDRFSAERLKGVDSTLKIQPAELGDSAVYLCASSPQGNYEQYFGPGTRLTVT.

Here the CDR3 reads CASSWTSSYNEQFF. Written as DNA, the CDR3 is TGTGCCAGCAGCTGGACTAGCTCCTACAATGAGCAGTTCTTC. This chain connects TRBV7-9 to TRBJ2-1, with TRBD2 matching over 7 bases. The CDR3 loop spans 14 amino acids. Germline assignment: CDR1 SEHNR and CDR2 FQNEAQ (reference sequence). V lost 4 bases and J lost 0; bases outside the gene matches: 0.

V usage is TRBV7-9 and J usage is TRBJ1-1, with no clear D. This CDR3 has 13 residues. CDR1 and CDR2 from the germline V gene are SEHNR and FQNEAQ (reference sequence). Trimming stripped 5 bases from V and 3 bases from J, with 10 bases between. DNA for the CDR3: TGTGCCAGCAGCCATTTCGGGTACACTGAAGCTTTCTTT. This gives the protein CASSHFGYTEAFF.

The J gene is TRBJ1-2, the V gene TRBV4-3; the D gene is possibly TRBD1 (5 bases). The CDR3 spans 14 residues. Germline CDR1 and CDR2: LGHNA and YSLEER. V was clipped by 0 bases and J by 4 bases, with 9 bases between them. The CDR3 here is CASSQEEGPYGYTF. In DNA, the CDR3 is TGCGCCAGCAGCCAAGAGGAGGGGCCCTATGGCTACACCTTC.

This clonotype was counted many times. This chain uses TRBV21-1 with TRBJ1-5; the table assigns TRBD1, which was not confirmed against the DNA. TRBV21-1 is assigned pseudogene status. CDR3 length equals 17 residues. For the CDR3, the DNA is TGTGCCAGCAGCAAAGTTTCCGAGGGAAGGGAAAATCAGCCCCAGCATTTT. This codes for CASSKVSEGRENQPQHF.

This clonotype was observed a few times. The genes are TRBV7-9 and TRBJ2-4; D may be TRBD2 (5 bases). The germline CDR1 and CDR2 sequences are SEHNR and FQNEAQ (reference sequence). The CDR3 runs to 12 residues. The V end lost 5 bases, the J end lost 6 bases, and 8 bases lay between the germline ends. CDR3 amino acids: CASSQGLNIQYF. CDR3 nucleotide sequence: TGTGCCAGCAGCCAAGGACTAAACATTCAGTACTTC. Together with reference TRBV7-9 and TRBJ2-4, the CDR3 gives the full variable domain: DTGVSQNPRHKITKRGQNVTFRCDPISEHNRLYWYRQTLGQGPEFLTYFQNEAQLEKSRLLSDRFSAERPKGSFSTLEIQRTEQGDSAMYLCASSQGLNIQYFGAGTRLSVL.

This clonotype was recorded a few times. The V call is TRBV10-2, the J call TRBJ2-3; no clear D gene. From germline, CDR1 is WSHSY and CDR2 SAAADI. The CDR3 contains 12 residues. Trimming cost V 4 bases and J 3 bases, with 5 bases left between them. CDR3 nucleotides: TGCGCCAGCAGTGGCTTGACAGATACGCAGTATTTT. Its protein is CASSGLTDTQYF.

Comments on this clonotype: A junction end diverges from the germline sequence, so it may reflect a read error. The rearrangement links TRBV28 to TRBJ2-1, with no clear D. The CDR3 runs to 13 residues. The germline gives CDR1 MDHEN, CDR2 SYDVKM. The CDR3 DNA reads as TGTGCCAGCAGTTTTTCCAGTTACACTGAGCAGTTCTTC. Residues: CASSFSSYTEQFF.

The rearrangement uses TRBV7-9 and TRBJ1-1, with 11 bases fitting TRBD1. Trimming at V came to 4 bases and at J to 1 base, leaving 5 bases not matched to a gene. The germline CDR1 and CDR2 sequences are SEHNR and FQNEAQ (reference sequence). The CDR3 totals 16 residues. The chain's CDR3 is CASSSPGQGGNTEAFF. CDR3 nucleotides: TGTGCCAGCAGCTCCCCGGGACAGGGGGGGAACACTGAAGCTTTCTTT.

V usage is TRBV27 and J usage is TRBJ1-5, with D possibly being TRBD1 (6 bases). This CDR3 contains 16 residues. The V end was cut by 5 bases, the J end by 0 bases, with 14 bases between. Germline assignment: CDR1 MNHEY and CDR2 SMNVEV (reference sequence). The CDR3 region is CASSRSGTSSNQPQHF. The CDR3 coding sequence is TGTGCCAGCAGTAGATCCGGGACAAGTAGCAATCAGCCCCAGCATTTT.

This clonotype turned up a few times. The chain joins TRBV20-1 to TRBJ2-2, with 10 positions matching TRBD2. This CDR3 region has 15 residues. The J segment lost 7 bases and the V segment lost 6 bases, leaving 11 bases of the junction unmatched. Germline CDR1 and CDR2: DFQATT and SNEGSKA (reference sequence). DNA for the CDR3: TGCAGTGCGGCGGATAGCGGGGGGTTTATCGGGGAGCTGTTTTTT. Amino acid sequence: CSAADSGGFIGELFF.

This clonotype was observed a handful of times. The chain recombines TRBV6-2 or TRBV6-3 with TRBJ2-7; possibly TRBD2 for D (6 bases). The germline gives CDR1 MNHEY, CDR2 SVGEGT. The CDR3 spans 14 residues. The V and J ends lost 6 bases and 3 bases respectively, with 15 bases between them. CDR3 nucleotides: TGTGCCAGCAGCTATAGCGGAATGGGCTACGAGCAGTACTTC. This codes for CASSYSGMGYEQYF.

The V gene is TRBV7-6, the J gene TRBJ2-2; 7 bases are shared with TRBD2. Germline lookup yields CDR1 SGHVS and CDR2 FNYEAQ. The CDR3 runs 16 residues. J lost 4 bases, V lost 4 bases, and 9 bases had no gene match. The CDR3 region has the DNA TGTGCCAGCAGCTCCCTGCGGGGGACGGGCACCGGGGAGCTGTTTTTT. Translation gives CASSSLRGTGTGELFF.